In this sample, the clone carrying this T cell receptor (beta chain) turned up many times. Its specificity is unknown. Scientists made TCR beta libraries using quantitative 5'-RACE with molecular barcodes. TCRdb redid the calling of the 5' RACE reads with MiXCR, one entry per CDR3 protein. The repertoire has roughly 30,000 distinct CDR3 sequences, more than 30% of them found once; the top ten carry under 50%. This record comes from a study of CD8 T cells in ankylosing spondylitis. Study observations and caveats: Within ankylosing spondylitis blood, a TCR beta motif made up of eight or nine highly homologous variants appeared to be characteristic. The authors reported significant enrichment of disease-linked clones in matched ankylosing spondylitis synovial fluid. Some of the motif variants had earlier been found in reactive arthritis patients' fluid and blood.

Trimming removed 1 base from V and 4 bases from J, with 10 bases in between. CDR3 size: 14 residues. CDR1 is MGHRA, CDR2 YSYEKL, per germline. The sample was synovial fluid, either unsorted or a sorted T cell fraction (not recorded which). This clonotype was obtained from a male donor with ankylosing spondylitis. V gene TRBV4-1 combines with J gene TRBJ1-2; D not certain. The CDR3 sequence is CASSQGPTIYGYTF. CDR3 coding DNA: TGCGCCAGCAGCCAAGGACCTACCATCTATGGCTACACCTTC.